Each of the 18 T cell receptor beta chains below was sequenced from the same sample in a study of blood T cell repertoires in COVID-19. The data were produced by immunoSEQ multiplex PCR, yet TCRdb's version contains in-frame clones alone and is incomplete. The data show roughly 78,000 clones, approximately 91% seen once. The sequencing sample was made of peripheral blood. These receptors came from a man aged 50 or older with acute or convalescent COVID-19.

The CDR3 sequence is CASRLDSRGNSPLHF. As DNA, the CDR3 is TGTGCCAGTAGATTGGACAGCAGGGGTAATTCACCCCTCCACTTT. The chain has TRBV19 and TRBJ1-6, with TRBD1 as a possible D gene (6 bases). Germline V CDR1 and CDR2: LNHDA, SQIVND (reference sequence). Trimming took off 6 bases at V and 6 bases at J, with 15 bases between the two ends. This CDR3 is 15 amino acids long.

The chain joins TRBV10-3 to TRBJ1-6; 8 bases match TRBD1. Trimming removed 6 bases from V and 10 bases from J; junction bases left unmatched: 2. This CDR3 spans 12 amino acids. CDR1 and CDR2 from the germline V gene are ENHRY and SYGVKD. This CDR3 reads CAIRTGDSPLHF. For the CDR3, the DNA is TGTGCCATCAGGACAGGGGACTCACCCCTCCACTTT.

The CDR3 region is CASSQDLGTGDYEQYF. For the CDR3, the DNA is TGCGCCAGCAGCCAAGATCTAGGGACAGGGGATTACGAGCAGTACTTC. The rearrangement joins TRBV4-1 to TRBJ2-7; 10 positions agree with TRBD1. The CDR3 covers 16 residues. Germline CDR1 and CDR2: MGHRA and YSYEKL. V lost 0 bases, J lost 4 bases, and 6 bases stayed unmatched.

V gene TRBV5-1 combines with J gene TRBJ2-7; no definite D call. The CDR3 covers 14 residues. Germline-derived CDR1 and CDR2 are SGHRS and YFSETQ. Deletions cut 0 bases from V and 0 bases from J, with 7 bases between. The CDR3 nucleotides read TGCGCCAGCAGCTTGGTTGGCGGCTCCTACGAGCAGTACTTC. This gives the protein CASSLVGGSYEQYF.

This rearrangement joins TRBV6-5 to TRBJ1-5; a possible D gene is TRBD1 (5 bases). Germline values: CDR1 MNHEY, CDR2 SVGAGI. The V end lost 6 bases, the J end lost 7 bases, and 13 bases lay between the germline ends. The CDR3 runs 13 residues. The CDR3 DNA sequence: TGTGCCAGCAGACCAGGGTCACAACAGCCCCAGCATTTT. Amino acid sequence: CASRPGSQQPQHF.

The chain is built from TRBV4-1 and TRBJ1-3; TRBD1 agrees at 7 bases. CDR1 is MGHRA, CDR2 YSYEKL, per germline. This CDR3 has 17 residues. V dropped 1 base and J dropped 0; count of bases not matched to a gene: 6. The CDR3 loop is CASSQVSGQPSGNTIYF. DNA of the CDR3: TGCGCCAGCAGCCAAGTCTCGGGACAGCCCTCTGGAAACACCATATATTTT.

J is TRBJ1-5 and V is TRBV11-2, with D uncertain. With 3 bases removed from V and 3 bases from J, the gap between germline ends came to 6 bases. The germline gives CDR1 SGHAT, CDR2 FQNNGV. This CDR3 region has 13 residues. CDR3 nucleotide sequence: TGTGCCAGCAGCTTCAGTTTCAATCAGCCCCAGCATTTT. Translated, it gives CASSFSFNQPQHF.

The V gene is TRBV1, the J gene TRBJ1-5; whether TRBD1, the table's D call, matches the DNA was not checked. TRBV1 is annotated as a pseudogene. The CDR3 has 16 residues. CDR3: CTSSRGQGDGNQPQHF. In DNA, the CDR3 is TGCACCAGCAGCAGGGGACAGGGAGATGGCAATCAGCCCCAGCATTTT.

V gene TRBV5-1 combines with J gene TRBJ1-6; a weak D match, TRBD1 (6 bases). Trimming shortened V by 0 bases and J by 10 bases, and 11 bases separated the two germline ends. The CDR3 loop spans 14 amino acids. Germline V gives CDR1 SGHRS, CDR2 YFSETQ. CDR3 sequence (DNA): TGCGCCAGCAGCTTGGCAGGCAGGGGCTCACCCCTCCACTTT. Its protein is CASSLAGRGSPLHF.

This rearrangement joins TRBV28 to TRBJ2-2, with D perhaps TRBD2 (6 bases). With 5 bases removed from V and 0 bases from J, the gap between germline ends came to 16 bases. Germline CDR1 and CDR2: MDHEN and SYDVKM. CDR3 length equals 17 residues. In DNA, the CDR3 is TGTGCCAGCAGTCCGCCCCCAGGGAGGCCGAACACCGGGGAGCTGTTTTTT. Its protein product is CASSPPPGRPNTGELFF.

The V call is TRBV11-2, the J call TRBJ1-3; TRBD1 matches 9 bases. The V gene's germline CDR1 is SGHAT and CDR2 FQNNGV. This CDR3 has 17 residues. V lost 4 bases, J lost 0 bases, and 7 bases stayed unmatched. The CDR3 bases are TGTGCCAGCAGCTCGAGGACAGGGGCGATCTCTGGAAACACCATATATTTT. Its translation is CASSSRTGAISGNTIYF.

Only a few counts were recorded for this clone. The chain combines TRBV10-1 with TRBJ2-5; 12 bases match TRBD2. This CDR3 has 14 amino acids. Germline V gives CDR1 WNHNN, CDR2 SYGVQD (reference sequence). Germline trimming cut 6 bases from V and 4 bases from J; bases unmatched to any gene: 3. The CDR3 is CASSPGLAGETQYF. The CDR3 coding sequence is TGCGCCAGCAGCCCGGGACTAGCGGGAGAGACCCAGTACTTC.

The genes are TRBV5-1 and TRBJ1-1, with a tentative D call TRBD1 (5 bases). The CDR3 is 15 residues long. The V end lost 2 bases, the J end lost 3 bases, and 14 bases lay between the germline ends. Germline assignment: CDR1 SGHRS and CDR2 YFSETQ. The CDR3 reads CASSFGTGGDTEAFF. The CDR3 nucleotides read TGCGCCAGCAGCTTTGGGACCGGCGGGGACACTGAAGCTTTCTTT.

This chain joins TRBV6-6 and TRBJ1-1; 10 bases map to TRBD1. Germline lookup yields CDR1 MNHNY and CDR2 SVGAGI (reference sequence). The CDR3 is 15 amino acids. After removal of 6 bases from V and 1 base from J, the junction contained 5 bases not matched to a gene. The CDR3 here is CASSARQGANTEAFF. Written as DNA, the CDR3 is TGTGCCAGCAGCGCAAGACAGGGGGCGAACACTGAAGCTTTCTTT.

This chain uses TRBV9 with TRBJ1-1; no reliable D call. Germline CDR1 and CDR2: SGDLS and YYNGEE. This CDR3 has 14 residues. Trimming pared 0 bases from V and 2 bases from J, leaving 8 bases between. The CDR3 reads CASSVAHINTEAFF. In DNA, the CDR3 is TGTGCCAGCAGCGTAGCTCACATCAACACTGAAGCTTTCTTT. Filled out from reference TRBV9 and TRBJ1-1, the complete variable domain reads DSGVTQTPKHLITATGQRVTLRCSPRSGDLSVYWYQQSLDQGLQFLIQYYNGEERAKGNILERFSAQQFPDLHSELNLSSLELGDSALYFCASSVAHINTEAFFGQGTRLTVV.

This chain uses TRBV6-2 or TRBV6-3 with TRBJ1-3; TRBD1 agrees at 7 bases. Trimming cost V 6 bases and J 0 bases; bases outside gene matches: 8. This CDR3 is 16 amino acids long. The germline V gene has CDR1 MNHEY and CDR2 SVGEGT. CDR3 protein: CASSYGGTASGNTIYF. The CDR3 DNA reads as TGTGCCAGCAGCTATGGGGGGACAGCCTCTGGAAACACCATATATTTT.

This chain joins TRBV14 and TRBJ2-5; the D is unclear. CDR3 length: 13 amino acids. The V end lost 4 bases, the J end lost 3 bases, and 9 bases lay between the germline ends. The germline CDR1 and CDR2 sequences are SGHDN and FVKESK. The CDR3 is CASSPPREETQYF. CDR3 DNA sequence: TGTGCCAGCAGCCCACCCCGGGAAGAGACCCAGTACTTC. The complete variable domain, with remaining parts taken from reference TRBV14 and TRBJ2-5, reads EAGVTQFPSHSVIEKGQTVTLRCDPISGHDNLYWYRRVMGKEIKFLLHFVKESKQDESGMPNNRFLAERTGGTYSTLKVQPAELEDSGVYFCASSPPREETQYFGPGTRLLVL.

V and J are TRBV11-2 and TRBJ2-5; 7 bases agree with TRBD2. The CDR3 consists of 14 residues. Losses at the gene ends were 1 base for V and 6 bases for J; bases not matched to a gene: 5. Germline V lookup: CDR1 SGHAT, CDR2 FQNNGV. CDR3 protein: CASSLGQGGKTQYF. The DNA for the CDR3 is TGTGCCAGCAGCTTAGGGCAGGGAGGGAAGACCCAGTACTTC.